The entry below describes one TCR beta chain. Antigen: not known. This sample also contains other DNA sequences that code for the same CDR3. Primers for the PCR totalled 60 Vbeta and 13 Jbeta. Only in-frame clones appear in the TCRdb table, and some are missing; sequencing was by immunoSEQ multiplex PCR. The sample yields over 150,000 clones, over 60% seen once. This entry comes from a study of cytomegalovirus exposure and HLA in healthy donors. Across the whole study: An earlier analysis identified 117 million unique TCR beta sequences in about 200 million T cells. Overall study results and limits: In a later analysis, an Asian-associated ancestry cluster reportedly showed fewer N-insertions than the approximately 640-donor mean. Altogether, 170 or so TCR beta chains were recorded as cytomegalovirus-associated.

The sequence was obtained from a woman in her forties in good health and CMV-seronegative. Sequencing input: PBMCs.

CDR3 DNA sequence: TGCAGTGCTCTTCACGGAGATACGCAGTATTTT. Translating gives CSALHGDTQYF. The J gene is TRBJ2-3, the V gene TRBV20-1; no firm D call. Germline V gene data show CDR1 as DFQATT and CDR2 as SNEGSKA (reference sequence). Trimming removed 5 bases from V and 5 bases from J, with 8 bases in between. The CDR3 length is 11 residues.